Included here is one TCR beta chain sequence, with context. Its antigen remains unidentified. Of the isolated RNA, all was reverse transcribed, and so the sequenced material was expressed TCRB transcripts. Sequencing of naive, central memory and regulatory T cell samples gave an average of around 4 million reads. Clones were read by immunoSEQ multiplex PCR, and TCRdb kept only the in-frame ones, dropping some. This repertoire shows hundreds of thousands of clones, about a sixth found once; its top ten account for about 0.087%. CD4+ naive, central memory, regulatory and stem cell-like memory cells were sorted via CD45RO/CCR7/CD25/CD127/CD95/CD27. V lost 2 bases to trimming and J lost 2 bases, with 10 bases between them. Germline V gene sequence: CDR1 MNHEY, CDR2 SVGAGI. The CDR3 length is 14 residues. The sample is drawn from a study of beta chain features in type 1 diabetes. Study-wide results and limits: Patients with type 1 diabetes carried fewer insertions and had more deletions at their VDJ junctions.

What was sequenced was naive CD4+ T cells from blood. The TCR was taken from a man between 18 and 35 years old in good health. The chain has TRBV6-5 and TRBJ2-7; maybe TRBD2 (6 bases). The CDR3: CASSYMGTAYEQYF. The DNA of the CDR3 is TGTGCCAGCAGTTACATGGGGACTGCCTACGAGCAGTACTTC.